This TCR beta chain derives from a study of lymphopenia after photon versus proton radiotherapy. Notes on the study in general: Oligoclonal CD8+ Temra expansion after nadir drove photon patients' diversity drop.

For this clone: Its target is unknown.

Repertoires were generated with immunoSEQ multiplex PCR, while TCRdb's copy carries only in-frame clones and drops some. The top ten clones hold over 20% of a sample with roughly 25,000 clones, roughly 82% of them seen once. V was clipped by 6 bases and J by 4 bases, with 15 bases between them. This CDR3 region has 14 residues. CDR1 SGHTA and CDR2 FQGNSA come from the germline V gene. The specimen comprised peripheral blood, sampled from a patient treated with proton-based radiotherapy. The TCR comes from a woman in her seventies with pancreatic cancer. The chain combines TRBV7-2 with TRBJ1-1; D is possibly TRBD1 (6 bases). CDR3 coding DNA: TGTGCCAGCAGTTCCACTAGGGGGGCCACTGAAGCTTTCTTT. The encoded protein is CASSSTRGATEAFF.